This TCR beta chain was documented in a study of cytomegalovirus exposure and HLA in healthy donors. On the study more broadly: In an earlier analysis, 95 million to 130 million unique TCR beta sequences were found from about 180 million T cells. Study-level results: A later analysis showed that HLA-associated TCR beta chains had undergone more clonal expansion than equally common others. Certain sequence variants were highly shared and formed a cluster, and this cluster was likely a sequencing artifact.

The CDR3 spans 13 residues. Germline V CDR1 and CDR2: SGHRS, YFSETQ. V lost 0 bases and J lost 6; bases outside the gene matches: 1. As regards this clone: Its matching antigen is unknown.

The primer mix had 60 Vbeta and 13 Jbeta primers. Sequencing was performed with immunoSEQ multiplex PCR; in TCRdb, only in-frame clones are kept and a portion is missing. The table records roughly 110,000 clones, around 82% of them present only once. The sequence was collected from a man aged 45-60 years in good health and CMV-seronegative. The chain employs TRBV5-1 and TRBJ2-3, with TRBD2 matching 7 bases. Sample: PBMCs. The CDR3 loop is CASSLVLADTQYF. The CDR3 coding sequence is TGCGCCAGCAGCTTGGTACTAGCGGATACGCAGTATTTT.